The 18 T cell receptor beta chains in this list originate from one sample, sequenced in a study of beta chain features in type 1 diabetes. The whole isolated RNA underwent reverse transcription, so sequencing captured expressed TCRB transcripts. Clones were read by immunoSEQ multiplex PCR, and TCRdb kept only the in-frame ones, dropping some. In the table there are around 250,000 clones, about 25% of which are singletons. The sample comprised central memory CD4+ T cells from blood. The source of these receptors is a man aged 25-45 years in good health.

This rearrangement joins TRBV7-6 to TRBJ2-5; 13 positions agree with TRBD2. The CDR3 spans 15 residues. Germline V CDR1 and CDR2: SGHVS, FNYEAQ. V lost 3 bases, J lost 5 bases, and 3 bases stayed unmatched. CDR3 sequence reads: CASSFAGLAGETQYF. In DNA form, the CDR3 reads TGTGCCAGCAGCTTCGCGGGACTAGCGGGGGAGACCCAGTACTTC.

This clone was picked up many times. J is TRBJ2-5 and V is TRBV7-9, with D maybe TRBD1 (5 bases). Per germline, CDR1 SEHNR and CDR2 FQNEAQ (reference sequence). CDR3 length: 13 amino acids. V shed 2 bases and J shed 5 bases, with 9 bases lying between them. The CDR3 coding sequence is TGTGCCAGCAGCTTATTATCAGGGGAGACCCAGTACTTC. Its protein product is CASSLLSGETQYF. Drawing the rest from reference TRBV7-9 and TRBJ2-5, the complete variable domain is DTGVSQNPRHKITKRGQNVTFRCDPISEHNRLYWYRQTLGQGPEFLTYFQNEAQLEKSRLLSDRFSAERPKGSFSTLEIQRTEQGDSAMYLCASSLLSGETQYFGPGTRLLVL.

Of note for this clone: The sample holds other DNA sequences that translate to the same CDR3. The V call is TRBV15, the J call TRBJ2-5; D remains ambiguous. Germline V gives CDR1 LNHNV, CDR2 YYDKDF (reference sequence). CDR3 size: 13 residues. V lost 0 bases and J 5 bases, leaving 7 bases between the germline ends. CDR3 bases: TGTGCCACCAGCAGAGATCCCGGGGAGACCCAGTACTTC. Its protein product is CATSRDPGETQYF.

The V gene is TRBV6-6, the J gene TRBJ1-2; no clear D. Per the germline V gene, CDR1 is MNHNY and CDR2 is SVGAGI (reference sequence). The CDR3 covers 12 residues. The germline V and J ends were trimmed by 4 bases and 7 bases, with 10 bases remaining between them. In nucleotides, the CDR3 is TGTGCCAGCAGTTCCGATGAAGGTGGCTACACCTTC. Amino acid sequence: CASSSDEGGYTF.

There are a few counts of this clone. V and J are TRBV19 and TRBJ1-1; 8 nucleotides agree with TRBD1. CDR1 is LNHDA and CDR2 is SQIVND in the germline V gene (reference sequence). The CDR3 is 12 amino acids. V gave up 7 bases and J gave up 7 bases; unmatched junction bases: 5. The CDR3 region has the DNA TGTGCCAGTACAGGACAGGGACGTGAAGCTTTCTTT. Protein: CASTGQGREAFF.

The chain combines TRBV11-2 with TRBJ2-3; 11 bases match TRBD2. From germline, CDR1 is SGHAT and CDR2 FQNNGV. The CDR3 covers 18 residues. The J segment lost 3 bases and the V segment lost 5 bases, leaving 13 bases of the junction unmatched. The chain's CDR3 is CASSRLSSGRMVTDTQYF. The CDR3 DNA is TGTGCCAGCAGCAGACTATCTAGCGGGAGGATGGTGACAGATACGCAGTATTTT.

J is TRBJ2-5 and V is TRBV30, with D possibly matching TRBD1 (6 bases). CDR1 GTSNPN and CDR2 SVGIG come from the germline V gene (reference sequence). The CDR3 runs 13 residues. V was pared by 3 bases and J by 4 bases, with 12 bases between. This CDR3 reads CAWRPSRGETQYF. CDR3 DNA: TGTGCCTGGAGGCCGTCCAGGGGAGAGACCCAGTACTTC.

The chain employs TRBV29-1 and TRBJ1-2; 7 bases line up with TRBD1. The V and J ends lost 5 bases and 0 bases, in that order; junction bases with no gene match: 6. The CDR3 is made up of 14 amino acids. Per germline, CDR1 SQVTM and CDR2 ANQGSEA. The chain's CDR3 is CSVSPDRANYGYTF. The CDR3 nucleotides are TGCAGCGTTTCCCCTGACAGGGCTAACTATGGCTACACCTTC.

There are a few counts of this clone. V gene TRBV30 combines with J gene TRBJ2-7; tentatively, D is TRBD1 (6 bases). V was clipped by 1 base and J by 4 bases, with 14 bases between them. This CDR3 spans 14 amino acids. Germline assignment: CDR1 GTSNPN and CDR2 SVGIG (reference sequence). CDR3 sequence: CAWSGTGKFYEQYF. CDR3 sequence (DNA): TGTGCCTGGAGTGGTACAGGGAAGTTTTACGAGCAGTACTTC.

The sample holds a few counts of this clone. The gene calls are TRBV30 and TRBJ2-2; D remains unclear. V lost 5 bases and J lost 4, with 14 bases in between. Per the germline V gene, CDR1 is GTSNPN and CDR2 is SVGIG (reference sequence). CDR3 size: 14 residues. The CDR3 coding sequence is TGTGCCTGGGGACCCGGACGGTTCACCGGGGAGCTGTTTTTT. It codes for CAWGPGRFTGELFF. Full variable domain (outside the CDR3, taken from reference TRBV30 and TRBJ2-2): SQTIHQWPATLVQPVGSPLSLECTVEGTSNPNLYWYRQAAGRGLQLLFYSVGIGQISSEVPQNLSASRPQDRQFILSSKKLLLSDSGFYLCAWGPGRFTGELFFGEGSRLTVL.

This clone was observed a few times. Here the CDR3 reads CAWSRDRVYGEQYF. The DNA for the CDR3 is TGTGCCTGGAGTCGGGACAGAGTTTACGGGGAGCAGTACTTC. This chain connects TRBV30 to TRBJ2-7; 7 nucleotides agree with TRBD1. There are 14 residues in the CDR3. J lost 7 bases, V lost 2 bases, and 11 bases had no gene match. CDR1 GTSNPN and CDR2 SVGIG come from the germline V gene (reference sequence).

This chain links TRBV25-1 with TRBJ2-5; no clear D. The J call is doubtful: the DNA matches TRBJ2-7 better. The CDR3 loop spans 15 amino acids. CDR1 is MGHDK and CDR2 is SYGVNS in the germline V gene. CDR3 coding DNA: TGTGCCAGCAGTGAATCGAAACGGCCCTCCTACGAGCAGTACTTC. It translates to CASSESKRPSYEQYF.

This clone occurred a few times. This chain uses TRBV6-5 with TRBJ1-1; maybe TRBD1 (5 bases). Trimming removed 5 bases from V and 3 bases from J, with 7 bases in between. This CDR3 is 12 amino acids long. Germline CDR1 is MNHEY and CDR2 is SVGAGI. Written as DNA, the CDR3 is TGTGCCAGCAGTCGAGGGGACACTGAAGCTTTCTTT. Translating gives CASSRGDTEAFF.

The chain recombines TRBV10-3 with TRBJ2-5; D not certain. Trimming shortened V by 0 bases and J by 7 bases, and 15 bases separated the two germline ends. Germline V gene sequence: CDR1 ENHRY, CDR2 SYGVKD. The CDR3 length is 15 residues. CDR3 sequence reads: CAISESGSNGGTQYF. The CDR3 DNA sequence: TGTGCCATCAGTGAGTCGGGGTCCAACGGCGGGACCCAGTACTTC.

This clone showed up just once. Distinct nucleotide sequences in the sample also encode this CDR3. The genes are TRBV11-2 and TRBJ2-1; no definite D call. Germline assignment: CDR1 SGHAT and CDR2 FQNNGV. The CDR3 sequence is 15 residues long. The V and J ends lost 7 bases and 0 bases respectively, with 13 bases between them. CDR3 sequence reads: CASTGRLSSYNEQFF. The CDR3 region has the DNA TGTGCCAGCACCGGACGGCTCAGCTCCTACAATGAGCAGTTCTTC.

Only a few counts were recorded for this clone. The gene calls are TRBV19 and TRBJ1-4, with unresolved D. CDR3 length: 15 residues. Per the germline V gene, CDR1 is LNHDA and CDR2 is SQIVND (reference sequence). V was cut by 10 bases and J by 0 bases, with 15 bases left in between. The CDR3 here is CATLPRGATNEKLFF. The CDR3 nucleotides read TGTGCCACCCTCCCACGTGGCGCAACTAATGAAAAACTGTTTTTT.

The chain employs TRBV2 and TRBJ2-6; TRBD1 matches 11 bases. The CDR3 runs 14 residues. CDR1 is SNHLY, CDR2 FYNNEI, per germline. V shed 4 bases and J 9 bases; nucleotides not matched to a gene: 2. CDR3 loop: CASSGDRGINVLTF. The CDR3 bases are TGTGCCAGCAGTGGGGACAGGGGGATCAACGTCCTGACTTTC.

The genes are TRBV7-9 and TRBJ1-6, with D perhaps matching TRBD1 (5 bases). The CDR3 has 15 residues. CDR1 SEHNR and CDR2 FQNEAQ come from the germline V gene (reference sequence). Trimming removed 3 bases at V and 7 bases at J, with 13 bases between. The CDR3 here is CASSLWQGENSPLHF. The CDR3, as DNA: TGTGCCAGCAGCTTGTGGCAGGGTGAAAATTCACCCCTCCACTTT.